Here is one T cell receptor (beta chain) with its context. The antigen remains unidentified. This specimen belongs to a study of T cell responses to AZD1222 COVID-19 vaccine. The assay was immunoSEQ multiplex PCR, and TCRdb's table has in-frame clones only and misses some. The profile shows approximately 130,000 clones, roughly 90% of them singletons. General observations from the study: Mostly white British, mostly female donors; authors suggested clonal diversity may be underestimated. Per reports, nearly half of all spike-specific TCRs target regions that are unmutated in variants.

The TCR comes from an adult in good health. Sequenced here: peripheral blood, sampled on day 0 of AZD1222 vaccination.

The CDR3 DNA follows: TGTGCCAGCAGTCTGGAAGGGCCGTCGAGTGGCTACACCTTC. Its protein is CASSLEGPSSGYTF. V usage is TRBV28 and J usage is TRBJ1-2; D is uncertain. The V gene's germline CDR1 is MDHEN and CDR2 SYDVKM. The CDR3 covers 14 residues. Trimming pared 5 bases from V and 7 bases from J, leaving 17 bases between.